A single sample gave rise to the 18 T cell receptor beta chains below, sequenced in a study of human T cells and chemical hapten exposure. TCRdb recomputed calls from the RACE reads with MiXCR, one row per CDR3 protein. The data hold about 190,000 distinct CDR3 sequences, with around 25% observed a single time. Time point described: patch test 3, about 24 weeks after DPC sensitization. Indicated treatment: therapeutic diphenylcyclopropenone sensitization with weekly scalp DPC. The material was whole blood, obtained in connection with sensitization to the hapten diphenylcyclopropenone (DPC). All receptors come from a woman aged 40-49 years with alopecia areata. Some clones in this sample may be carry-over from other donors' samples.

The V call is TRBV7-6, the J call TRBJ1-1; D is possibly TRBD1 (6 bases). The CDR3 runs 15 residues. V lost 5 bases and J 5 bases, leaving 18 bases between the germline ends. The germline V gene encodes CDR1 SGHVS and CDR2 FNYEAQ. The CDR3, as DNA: TGTGCCAGCAGCACCCTCAGGGGCGTTGATACTGAAGCTTTCTTT. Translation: CASSTLRGVDTEAFF.

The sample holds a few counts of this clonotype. In nucleotides, the CDR3 is TGTGCCAGCAGCGTAACCTCGACAGGGTCAGCAAATTCACCCCTCCACTTT. Its protein product is CASSVTSTGSANSPLHF. The chain couples TRBV9 to TRBJ1-6, with TRBD1 matching 7 bases. The germline V gene has CDR1 SGDLS and CDR2 YYNGEE. CDR3 length: 17 residues. V lost 1 base, J lost 7 bases, and 11 bases stayed unmatched.

The DNA of the CDR3 is TGCAGTGCCGACAGGGCGAGCTCTGGGGCCAACGTCCTGACTTTC. Residues: CSADRASSGANVLTF. The chain recombines TRBV20-1 with TRBJ2-6; TRBD1 agrees at 7 bases. The CDR3 covers 15 residues. J gave up 0 bases and V 6 bases, and 5 bases lay outside the gene matches. Germline assignment: CDR1 DFQATT and CDR2 SNEGSKA (reference sequence).

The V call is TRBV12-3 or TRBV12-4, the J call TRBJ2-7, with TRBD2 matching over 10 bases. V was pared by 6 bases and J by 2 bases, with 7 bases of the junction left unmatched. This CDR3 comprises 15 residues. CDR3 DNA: TGTGCCAGCAGGCTACTAGCGGGATTAACCTACGAGCAGTACTTC. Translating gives CASRLLAGLTYEQYF.

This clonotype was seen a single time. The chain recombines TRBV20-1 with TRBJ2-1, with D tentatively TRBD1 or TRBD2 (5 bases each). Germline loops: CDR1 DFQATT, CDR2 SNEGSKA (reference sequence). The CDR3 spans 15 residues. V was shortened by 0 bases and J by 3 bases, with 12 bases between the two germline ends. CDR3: CSARDLTGGYNEQFF. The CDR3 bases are TGCAGTGCTAGAGATCTCACAGGAGGCTACAATGAGCAGTTCTTC.

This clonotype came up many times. The CDR3 nucleotides read TGCGCCAGCAGCCAGGGGTGGGGGCATGAGCAGTTCTTC. Translated: CASSQGWGHEQFF. The J gene is TRBJ2-1, the V gene TRBV5-1, with D possibly matching TRBD1 (6 bases). In germline, CDR1 is SGHRS, CDR2 YFSETQ. This CDR3 is 13 amino acids long. Trimming cost V 4 bases and J 8 bases, with 13 bases left between them.

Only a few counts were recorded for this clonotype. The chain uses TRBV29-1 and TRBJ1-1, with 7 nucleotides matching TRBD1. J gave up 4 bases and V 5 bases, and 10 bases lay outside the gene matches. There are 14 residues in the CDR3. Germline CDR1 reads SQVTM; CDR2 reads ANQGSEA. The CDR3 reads CSVTRSGQVTEAFF. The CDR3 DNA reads TGCAGCGTTACACGATCCGGACAGGTCACTGAAGCTTTCTTT.

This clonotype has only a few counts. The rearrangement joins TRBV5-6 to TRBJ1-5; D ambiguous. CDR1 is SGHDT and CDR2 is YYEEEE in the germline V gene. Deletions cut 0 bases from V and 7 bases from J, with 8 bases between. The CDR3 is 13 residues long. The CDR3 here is CASSLDLSQPQHF. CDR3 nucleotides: TGTGCCAGCAGCTTGGACTTGAGCCAGCCCCAGCATTTT.

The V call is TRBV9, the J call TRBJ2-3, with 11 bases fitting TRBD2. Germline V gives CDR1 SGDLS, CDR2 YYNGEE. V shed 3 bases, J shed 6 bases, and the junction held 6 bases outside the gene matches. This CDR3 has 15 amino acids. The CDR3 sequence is CASSAGTSGADTQYF. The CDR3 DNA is TGTGCCAGCAGCGCCGGGACTAGCGGAGCGGATACGCAGTATTTT.

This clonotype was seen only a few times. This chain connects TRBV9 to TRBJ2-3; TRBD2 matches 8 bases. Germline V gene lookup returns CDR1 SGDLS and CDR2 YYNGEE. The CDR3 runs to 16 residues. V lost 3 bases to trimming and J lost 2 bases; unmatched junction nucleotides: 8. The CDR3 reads CASSDLAGPPTDTQYF. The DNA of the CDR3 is TGTGCCAGCAGCGACTTAGCGGGACCCCCCACAGATACGCAGTATTTT.

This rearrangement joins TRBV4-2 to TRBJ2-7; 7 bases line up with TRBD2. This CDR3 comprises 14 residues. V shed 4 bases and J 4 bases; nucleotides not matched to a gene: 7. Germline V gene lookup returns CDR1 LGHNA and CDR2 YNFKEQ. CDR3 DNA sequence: TGTGCCAGCAGCCCGGGCGCGGGAGAGTACGAGCAGTACTTC. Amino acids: CASSPGAGEYEQYF.

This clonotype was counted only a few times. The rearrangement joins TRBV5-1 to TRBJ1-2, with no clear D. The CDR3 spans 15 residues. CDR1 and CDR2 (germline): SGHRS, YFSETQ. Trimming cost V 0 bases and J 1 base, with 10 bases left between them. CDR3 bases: TGCGCCAGCAGCTTGGAGCGGGGTAGTAACTATGGCTACACCTTC. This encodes CASSLERGSNYGYTF.

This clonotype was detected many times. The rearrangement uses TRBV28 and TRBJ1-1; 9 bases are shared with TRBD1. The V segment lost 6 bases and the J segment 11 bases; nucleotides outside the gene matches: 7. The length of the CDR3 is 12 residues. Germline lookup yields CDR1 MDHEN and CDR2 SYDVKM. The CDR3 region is CASRWTGAAAFF. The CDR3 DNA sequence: TGTGCCAGCAGGTGGACAGGGGCGGCTGCTTTCTTT.

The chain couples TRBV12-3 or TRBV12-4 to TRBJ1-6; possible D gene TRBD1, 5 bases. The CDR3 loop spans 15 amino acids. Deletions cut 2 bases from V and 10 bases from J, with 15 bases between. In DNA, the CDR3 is TGTGCCAGCAGTTTAAGGCCCCCCAGGGACTCACCCCTCCACTTT. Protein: CASSLRPPRDSPLHF.

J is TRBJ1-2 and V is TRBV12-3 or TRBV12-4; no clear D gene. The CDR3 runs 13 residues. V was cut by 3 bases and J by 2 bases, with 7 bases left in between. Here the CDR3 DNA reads TGTGCCAGCAGTTTCGGCGCCAACTATGGCTACACCTTC. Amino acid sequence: CASSFGANYGYTF.

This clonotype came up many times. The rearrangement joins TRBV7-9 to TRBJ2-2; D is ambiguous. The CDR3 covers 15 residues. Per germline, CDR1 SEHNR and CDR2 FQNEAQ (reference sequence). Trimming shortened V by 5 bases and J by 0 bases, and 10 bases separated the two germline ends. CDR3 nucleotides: TGTGCCAGCAGCGCAGGAGACGCGAACACCGGGGAGCTGTTTTTT. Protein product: CASSAGDANTGELFF.

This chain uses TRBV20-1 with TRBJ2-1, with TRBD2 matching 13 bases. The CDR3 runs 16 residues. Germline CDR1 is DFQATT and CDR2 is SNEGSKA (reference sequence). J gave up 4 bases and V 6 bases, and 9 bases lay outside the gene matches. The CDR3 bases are TGCAGTGCCACCGGGACTAGCGGGATCCCATACAATGAGCAGTTCTTC. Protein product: CSATGTSGIPYNEQFF.

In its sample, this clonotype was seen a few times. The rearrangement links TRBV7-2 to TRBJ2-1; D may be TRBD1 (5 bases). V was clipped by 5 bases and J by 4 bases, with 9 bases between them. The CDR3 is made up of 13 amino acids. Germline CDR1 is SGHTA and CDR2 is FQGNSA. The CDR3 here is CASSPTVYNEQFF. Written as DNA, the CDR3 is TGTGCCAGCAGCCCGACAGTGTACAATGAGCAGTTCTTC.